Described below is a single TCR beta chain sequence and its context. What it recognizes is unknown. The data were taken from a study of shared clonotypes between healthy human individuals. Study observations and caveats: With several donors compared, about 5.2% of naive CD4 clonotypes were shared.

CDR1 MNHEY and CDR2 SMNVEV come from the germline V gene (reference sequence). V lost 4 bases and J lost 1, with 8 bases in between. The CDR3 contains 14 residues. TCRdb's table, derived via immunoSEQ multiplex PCR, lists solely in-frame clones and lacks some. This table has about 2.3 million clones, around 93% appearing once. The V call is TRBV27, the J call TRBJ1-3; D not resolved. This TCR came from a man aged 18 to 29 in good health. Some clones in this sample may be carry-over from other donors' samples. Sequenced input: naive CD4+ T cells from PBMCs. The subset denotes: CD45RA+ positively selected. This chain's CDR3 is CASSYRPSGNTIYF. CDR3 in DNA: TGTGCCAGCAGTTACCGCCCGTCTGGAAACACCATATATTTT.